This is a list of T cell receptor beta chains from one sample in a study of cytomegalovirus exposure and HLA in healthy donors. The data were produced by immunoSEQ multiplex PCR, yet TCRdb's version contains in-frame clones alone and is incomplete. The data contain about 94,000 clones, around 84% of them seen just once; the ten biggest clones take up under 13%. Sequenced sample: PBMCs. The source is a human donor in good health. CDR3s include the opening cysteine and the closing phenylalanine or tryptophan. The D gene is left open where the match is weak. Clone size appears in some rows only: once, few, many, or a class for an expanded clone.

size	V	D	length	J	CDR3	DNA
-	TRBV19	-	16	TRBJ2-2	CASAMGGGAGTGELFF	TGTGCCAGCGCCATGGGAGGGGGGGCCGGGACCGGGGAGCTGTTTTTT
-	TRBV7-2	-	16	TRBJ1-1	CASSLSHGALNTEAFF	TGTGCCAGCAGCCTTTCCCATGGGGCACTAAACACTGAAGCTTTCTTT
once	TRBV5-1	-	15	TRBJ2-1	CASSLTSSSYNEQFF	TGCGCCAGCAGCTTGACTAGCTCGTCCTACAATGAGCAGTTCTTC
-	TRBV11-2	-	15	TRBJ2-7	CASSLNGQPSYEQYF	TGTGCCAGCAGCTTAAATGGACAGCCCTCCTACGAGCAGTACTTC
-	TRBV19	TRBD1	18	TRBJ2-2	CASSWDSQRTLNPGELFF	TGTGCCAGTAGTTGGGACAGCCAACGGACGCTGAACCCCGGGGAGCTGTTTTTT
-	TRBV5-1	TRBD2	16	TRBJ2-1	CASSPGGLAGPPGQFF	TGCGCCAGCAGCCCGGGAGGTCTAGCGGGCCCCCCGGGGCAGTTCTTC
-	TRBV27	-	14	TRBJ1-1	CASSFAAKNTEAFF	TGTGCCAGCAGTTTTGCGGCCAAGAACACTGAAGCTTTCTTT
-	TRBV29-1	TRBD2	13	TRBJ2-3	CSASGGAGDTQYF	TGCAGCGCCAGCGGGGGGGCCGGAGATACGCAGTATTTT
-	TRBV5-4	TRBD1	16	TRBJ1-6	CASSPRTGGNNSPLHF	TGTGCCAGCAGCCCGAGGACAGGAGGGAATAATTCACCCCTCCACTTT
-	TRBV7-2	-	15	TRBJ1-5	CASSVSTGWNQPQHF	TGTGCCAGCAGCGTAAGCACCGGGTGGAATCAGCCCCAGCATTTT
-	TRBV5-1	-	13	TRBJ2-5	CASSTQTAETQYF	TGCGCCAGCAGCACACAGACCGCGGAGACCCAGTACTTC
-	TRBV5-6	TRBD1	14	TRBJ2-1	CASGPGQGRNEQFF	TGTGCCAGCGGACCCGGACAGGGGAGGAATGAGCAGTTCTTC
-	TRBV27	-	16	TRBJ2-1	CASSLSPGIALHEQFF	TGTGCCAGCAGTTTATCCCCGGGGATAGCGCTCCATGAGCAGTTCTTC
-	TRBV18	TRBD2	17	TRBJ2-1	CASSSSSGRVAYNEQFF	TGTGCCAGCTCGTCCTCTAGCGGGAGGGTCGCCTACAATGAGCAGTTCTTC
-	TRBV6-1	-	15	TRBJ2-5	CASSGQFGRGETQYF	TGTGCCAGCAGCGGACAGTTCGGTCGCGGAGAGACCCAGTACTTC